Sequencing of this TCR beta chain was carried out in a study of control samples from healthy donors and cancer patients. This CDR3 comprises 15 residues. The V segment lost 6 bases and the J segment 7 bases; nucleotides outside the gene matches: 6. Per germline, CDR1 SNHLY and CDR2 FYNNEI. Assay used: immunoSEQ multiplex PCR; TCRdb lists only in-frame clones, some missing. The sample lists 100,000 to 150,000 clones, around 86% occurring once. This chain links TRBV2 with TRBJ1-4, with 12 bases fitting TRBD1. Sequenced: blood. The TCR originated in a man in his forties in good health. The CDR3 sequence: CASRGTGGAGEKLFF. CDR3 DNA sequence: TGTGCCAGCAGAGGGACAGGGGGCGCGGGTGAAAAACTGTTTTTT.